The 27 T cell receptor beta chains below were found in one sample sequenced in a study of CXCR3-negative and CXCR3-positive naive CD8 T cells. UMI-labeled TRB cDNA libraries were prepared by 5' RACE. TCRdb reprocessed the 5' RACE reads; each CDR3 protein has one entry and no DNA is given. This listing includes about 62,000 distinct CDR3 sequences. Sequenced input: naive CXCR3- CD8+ T cells from blood. This sample's subset: CD45RO-CCR7+CD27+CD95- naive CD8+ T cells lacking CXCR3 (TNR3-). Receptors originate from a human donor in good health. Some clones in this sample may be carry-over from other donors' samples.

The J gene is TRBJ2-2, the V gene TRBV30; with no DNA, the TCRdb D assignment of TRBD1 cannot be verified. The CDR3 covers 15 residues. Germline CDR1 reads GTSNPN; CDR2 reads SVGIG (reference sequence). The chain's CDR3 is CAWSRGEMNTGELFF.

The chain joins TRBV20-1 to TRBJ1-2; the D call of TRBD1 rests on TCRdb alone, since no DNA is present to check it. The CDR3 contains 15 residues. Germline loops: CDR1 DFQATT, CDR2 SNEGSKA (reference sequence). This chain's CDR3 is CSARGVKGLNYGYTF.

The chain employs TRBV4-1 and TRBJ2-2; the TCRdb call, TRBD2, lacks DNA for checking. Germline lookup yields CDR1 MGHRA and CDR2 YSYEKL. The CDR3 contains 16 residues. The CDR3: CASSQTAGANTGELFF.

The CDR3: CASSPTTPLAKNIQYF. V gene TRBV7-6 combines with J gene TRBJ2-4; TCRdb's D gene call, TRBD2, goes unchecked for lack of DNA. The CDR3 runs 16 residues. Germline CDR1 and CDR2: SGHVS and FNYEAQ.

The chain combines TRBV6-5 with TRBJ2-7; TCRdb names TRBD1, which stays unverified in the absence of DNA. The CDR3 loop spans 15 amino acids. Germline V lookup: CDR1 MNHEY, CDR2 SVGAGI. This chain's CDR3 is CASSAGTGAPYEQYF.

The chain has TRBV13 and TRBJ2-1. The CDR3 runs to 15 residues. The germline V gene encodes CDR1 PRHDT and CDR2 FYEKMQ (reference sequence). The CDR3 sequence: CASSLGRVMYNEQFF.

V usage is TRBV30 and J usage is TRBJ1-2; without DNA, the TCRdb call of TRBD1 cannot be checked. This CDR3 contains 11 residues. CDR1 and CDR2 (germline): GTSNPN, SVGIG (reference sequence). The CDR3: CAWDGTLGYTF.

This chain's CDR3 is CASSPPAEDTQYF. V usage is TRBV18 and J usage is TRBJ2-3. The CDR3 sequence is 13 residues long. From germline, CDR1 is KGHSH and CDR2 LQKENI.

The chain has TRBV27 and TRBJ2-2; absent DNA, TCRdb's TRBD1 call cannot be checked. The CDR3 is made up of 14 amino acids. Looked up from germline, CDR1 is MNHEY and CDR2 is SMNVEV (reference sequence). This CDR3 reads CASSLDLQGGELFF.

V usage is TRBV11-3 and J usage is TRBJ2-5; checking the TCRdb D call of TRBD2 is not possible without DNA. Germline CDR1 reads SGHNT; CDR2 reads YENEEA. The CDR3 covers 16 residues. The CDR3 loop is CASSHYDSGGLETQYF.

The rearrangement uses TRBV6-4 and TRBJ2-1; the TCRdb call, TRBD1, lacks DNA for checking. In germline, CDR1 is MRHNA, CDR2 SNTAGT. CDR3 length equals 17 residues. CDR3 sequence: CASSDSKGQGDYNEQFF.

The chain employs TRBV6-6 and TRBJ1-2; TCRdb's assignment of TRBD1 cannot be checked, as there is no DNA. Germline CDR1 MNHNY, CDR2 SVGAGI (reference sequence). The CDR3 loop spans 15 amino acids. CDR3 in amino acids: CASSSSGQGANGYTF.

The J gene is TRBJ2-7, the V gene TRBV4-2. Per the germline V gene, CDR1 is LGHNA and CDR2 is YNFKEQ. The CDR3 loop spans 13 amino acids. The CDR3 sequence: CASSQGTVGEQYF.

V usage is TRBV28 and J usage is TRBJ2-7; without DNA, the TCRdb call of TRBD1 cannot be checked. CDR1 is MDHEN and CDR2 is SYDVKM in the germline V gene. This CDR3 has 14 residues. The CDR3 spells CASSLRAGRDEQYF.

The J gene is TRBJ2-7, the V gene TRBV28. The CDR3 is made up of 12 amino acids. Germline loops: CDR1 MDHEN, CDR2 SYDVKM. This chain's CDR3 is CASSAGLYEQYF.

This chain connects TRBV20-1 to TRBJ2-1; with no DNA, the TCRdb D assignment of TRBD1 cannot be verified. Germline CDR1 is DFQATT and CDR2 is SNEGSKA (reference sequence). This CDR3 comprises 13 residues. CDR3 in amino acids: CSASIPGRGSEFF.

The V and J genes are TRBV29-1 and TRBJ2-1; the D call from TCRdb, TRBD1, cannot be confirmed without DNA. This CDR3 comprises 15 residues. Germline values: CDR1 SQVTM, CDR2 ANQGSEA. CDR3 in amino acids: CNPILRDRVSNEQFF.

The chain couples TRBV5-1 to TRBJ1-1; TCRdb indicates TRBD1, and absent DNA this call remains unverified. Germline assignment: CDR1 SGHRS and CDR2 YFSETQ. The CDR3 has 15 residues. CDR3 residues: CASSLITGAITEAFF. Full variable domain (remainder filled in from reference TRBV5-1 and TRBJ1-1): KAGVTQTPRYLIKTRGQQVTLSCSPISGHRSVSWYQQTPGQGLQFLFEYFSETQRNKGNFPGRFSGRQFSNSRSEMNVSTLELGDSALYLCASSLITGAITEAFFGQGTRLTVV.

The V gene is TRBV12-3 or TRBV12-4, the J gene TRBJ2-1. The CDR3 totals 14 residues. The CDR3 sequence is CASRPSSSYNEQFF.

J is TRBJ2-1 and V is TRBV4-3. The germline CDR1 and CDR2 sequences are LGHNA and YSLEER. CDR3 size: 16 residues. The CDR3 region is CASSQDRVSVAVEQFF.

V usage is TRBV20-1 and J usage is TRBJ2-2; no DNA is available, so the TRBD1 call from TCRdb remains unchecked. The CDR3 sequence is 15 residues long. Germline values: CDR1 DFQATT, CDR2 SNEGSKA (reference sequence). CDR3: CSAIDRRANTGELFF.

The gene calls are TRBV6-1 and TRBJ1-5. The CDR3 sequence is 14 residues long. Germline CDR1 MNHNS, CDR2 SASEGT. The CDR3 protein is CASSEGPENQPQHF.

The V and J genes are TRBV28 and TRBJ1-1. CDR3 size: 11 residues. Germline V gives CDR1 MDHEN, CDR2 SYDVKM. This CDR3 is CASSWVDEAFF.

This sequence joins TRBV6-6 and TRBJ1-4. CDR3 size: 13 residues. Germline-derived CDR1 and CDR2 are MNHNY and SVGAGI (reference sequence). The CDR3 sequence: CASSTRANEKLFF.

The CDR3 is CASRALREVGNSPLHF. The chain carries TRBV7-8 and TRBJ1-6. The CDR3 runs to 16 residues. Germline V gene data show CDR1 as SGHVS and CDR2 as FQNEAQ.

This chain joins TRBV28 and TRBJ2-7. The CDR3 is made up of 15 amino acids. Germline assignment: CDR1 MDHEN and CDR2 SYDVKM. The CDR3 sequence is CASSLLRLSVYEQYF.

The chain links TRBV4-3 to TRBJ1-1. Germline CDR1 and CDR2: LGHNA and YSLEER. This CDR3 has 18 amino acids. This chain's CDR3 is CASSQLRAGRVESTEAFF.